Listed here is a single T cell receptor (beta chain). Its antigen is not known. The data belong to a study of blood T cells in healthy people across ages. A second PCR, run for roughly 7 to 12 cycles, used a sample-barcoded 5' primer plus a J-beta primer mix. One entry per CDR3 protein results from TCRdb running MiXCR on the 5' RACE reads. The sample consists of 700,000 to 1,000,000 distinct CDR3 sequences, around 45% of them appearing once. The V gene lost 8 bases and the J gene lost 8 bases, with 10 bases spanning the gap. The CDR3 is 11 amino acids. The study's findings and limits: Long-lived donors carried more naive CD4+ cells and greater diversity than aged donors.

The rearrangement uses TRBV12-3 or TRBV12-4 and TRBJ2-1; D not certain. This TCR was sampled from a man aged 60-69 years in good health. Sequencing was performed on blood. CDR3 amino acids: CASRRMDEQFF. CDR3 sequence (DNA): TGTGCCAGCCGTCGTATGGATGAGCAGTTCTTC.